These 13 T cell receptor beta chains were all obtained from the same sample, sequenced in a study of post-analysis software for immune sequencing data. Their antigens remain unidentified. Researchers reported that TCR beta cDNA libraries carried unique molecular identifiers. TCRdb called the PCR reads again in MiXCR, with one record for every CDR3 protein. The repertoire holds 400,000 to 500,000 distinct CDR3 sequences, with 30% to 45% as singletons. General observations from the study: A few TRBV segments appeared more often in patients than in controls, and TRBV5-6, TRBV5-1 and TRBV20-1 were among these.

Specimen: blood. These receptor sequences come from a girl aged 2 to 9 with multiple sclerosis.

This clonotype came up a few times. The rearrangement links TRBV5-6 to TRBJ2-1; D possibly corresponds to TRBD2 (5 bases). The V and J ends lost 7 bases and 9 bases respectively, with 17 bases between them. The CDR3 extends over 13 amino acids. Germline V gene sequence: CDR1 SGHDT, CDR2 YYEEEE. The CDR3 sequence: CASDLKGSSEQFF. The CDR3 DNA follows: TGTGCCAGCGATCTAAAAGGGAGCAGTGAGCAGTTCTTC. Full variable domain (remainder filled in from reference TRBV5-6 and TRBJ2-1): DAGVTQSPTHLIKTRGQQVTLRCSPKSGHDTVSWYQQALGQGPQFIFQYYEEEERQRGNFPDRFSGHQFPNYSSELNVNALLLGDSALYLCASDLKGSSEQFFGPGTRLTVL.

This clonotype was picked up many times. This chain links TRBV5-6 with TRBJ2-7; the D call may be TRBD1 or TRBD2 (5 bases each). CDR1 SGHDT and CDR2 YYEEEE come from the germline V gene. Trimming took off 5 bases at V and 5 bases at J, with 14 bases between the two ends. The CDR3 runs to 13 residues. CDR3 in amino acids: CASRKEGRHEQYF. Written as DNA, the CDR3 is TGTGCCAGCAGAAAAGAGGGGCGGCACGAGCAGTACTTC.

As regards this clonotype: A read error may account for a junction end that differs from germline. This chain joins TRBV5-1 and TRBJ1-2; D is undetermined. The V gene's germline CDR1 is SGHRS and CDR2 YFSETQ. The CDR3 extends over 13 amino acids. CDR3 loop: CVSSLEMAEGYTF. The CDR3 bases are TGCGTCAGCAGCTTGGAAATGGCAGAAGGCTACACCTTC.

The table lists this clonotype with a few counts. This chain links TRBV5-5 with TRBJ2-7, with 9 positions matching TRBD1. CDR1 and CDR2 (germline): SGHKS, YYEKEE (reference sequence). With 4 bases clipped from V and 2 bases from J, the junction kept 7 bases outside the gene matches. The CDR3 length is 15 residues. The CDR3 region has the DNA TGTGCCAGCAGCCCCTCGGGACAGGGCCCCTACGAGCAGTACTTC. Its translation is CASSPSGQGPYEQYF. Complete variable domain (other parts from reference TRBV5-5 and TRBJ2-7): DAGVTQSPTHLIKTRGQQVTLRCSPISGHKSVSWYQQVLGQGPQFIFQYYEKEERGRGNFPDRFSARQFPNYSSELNVNALLLGDSALYLCASSPSGQGPYEQYFGPGTRLTVT.

This clonotype has a handful of counts. CDR3 sequence (DNA): TGTGCCAGTAGTGTCAGGTACCAAGAGACCCAGTACTTC. Translating it yields CASSVRYQETQYF. This sequence joins TRBV19 and TRBJ2-5; D is unresolved. The germline V gene has CDR1 LNHDA and CDR2 SQIVND (reference sequence). V was shortened by 5 bases and J by 0 bases, with 7 bases between the two germline ends. There are 13 residues in the CDR3.

V and J are TRBV27 and TRBJ2-1; D unclear. The CDR3 loop spans 14 amino acids. Germline lookup yields CDR1 MNHEY and CDR2 SMNVEV (reference sequence). V was clipped by 3 bases and J by 2 bases, with 8 bases between them. The CDR3 here is CASSFQGTYNEQFF. CDR3 in DNA: TGTGCCAGCAGTTTTCAAGGGACCTACAATGAGCAGTTCTTC.

This clonotype came up a few times. The V and J genes are TRBV27 and TRBJ2-7; 10 bases are shared with TRBD1. V was clipped by 4 bases and J by 0 bases; unmatched bases: 3. Germline-derived CDR1 and CDR2 are MNHEY and SMNVEV (reference sequence). The length of the CDR3 is 15 residues. The CDR3 is CASSYRTGGSYEQYF. The CDR3 coding sequence is TGTGCCAGCAGTTACCGGACAGGGGGCTCCTACGAGCAGTACTTC.

The J gene is TRBJ2-5, the V gene TRBV5-1; no definite D call. This CDR3 has 13 residues. Trimming took off 2 bases at V and 0 bases at J, with 5 bases between the two ends. CDR1 is SGHRS and CDR2 is YFSETQ in the germline V gene. CDR3 protein: CASSFQYQETQYF. CDR3 nucleotides: TGCGCCAGCAGCTTTCAGTACCAAGAGACCCAGTACTTC.

This clonotype was observed a few times. This chain links TRBV7-9 with TRBJ2-1, with 9 bases fitting TRBD2. The CDR3 has 16 amino acids. Per germline, CDR1 SEHNR and CDR2 FQNEAQ (reference sequence). V gave up 5 bases and J gave up 2 bases; unmatched junction bases: 7. The chain's CDR3 is CASSPHLAGAYNEQFF. CDR3 nucleotides: TGTGCCAGCAGCCCACACTTAGCGGGAGCCTACAATGAGCAGTTCTTC.

The CDR3 region is CSATPGHSSYEQYF. CDR3 bases: TGCAGTGCTACGCCGGGACACAGCTCCTACGAGCAGTACTTC. The V call is TRBV20-1, the J call TRBJ2-7; D might be TRBD1 (6 bases). This CDR3 has 14 residues. Germline V lookup: CDR1 DFQATT, CDR2 SNEGSKA (reference sequence). V was shortened by 4 bases and J by 0 bases, with 13 bases between the two germline ends.

This clonotype was recorded a few times. J is TRBJ1-6 and V is TRBV7-3; unclear D gene. CDR1 is SGHTA and CDR2 is FQGTGA in the germline V gene. CDR3 length: 13 residues. The V end lost 1 base, the J end lost 8 bases, and 6 bases lay between the germline ends. DNA for the CDR3: TGTGCCAGCAGCTTAAATCAGGATTCACCCCTCCACTTT. It translates to CASSLNQDSPLHF.

This clonotype was counted between two and nine times. The V call is TRBV2, the J call TRBJ1-2; no reliable D call. The germline CDR1 and CDR2 sequences are SNHLY and FYNNEI. V was trimmed by 7 bases and J by 8 bases, leaving 14 bases between them. This CDR3 is built from 12 residues. The CDR3 coding sequence is TGTGCCAGCACTCTGGAGCGTGAGGGCTACACCTTC. Protein product: CASTLEREGYTF.

This rearrangement joins TRBV10-3 to TRBJ2-3; D uncertain. This CDR3 contains 14 residues. Germline values: CDR1 ENHRY, CDR2 SYGVKD. V gave up 6 bases and J gave up 3 bases, with 13 bases separating them. CDR3 nucleotide sequence: TGTGCCATCAGCGAACCCGAACGGACAGATACGCAGTATTTT. It is translated as CAISEPERTDTQYF.